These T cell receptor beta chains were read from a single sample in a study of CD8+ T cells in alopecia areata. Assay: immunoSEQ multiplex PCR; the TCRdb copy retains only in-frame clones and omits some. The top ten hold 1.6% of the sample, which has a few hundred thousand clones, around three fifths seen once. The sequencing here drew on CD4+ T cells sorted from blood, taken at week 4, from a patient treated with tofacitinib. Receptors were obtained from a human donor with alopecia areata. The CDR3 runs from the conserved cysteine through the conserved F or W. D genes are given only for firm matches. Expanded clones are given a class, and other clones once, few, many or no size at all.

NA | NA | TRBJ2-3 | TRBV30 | CAWSGKDTQYF | TGTGCCTGGAGTGGGAAAGATACGCAGTATTTT
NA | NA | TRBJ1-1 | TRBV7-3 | CASSFGGVNTEAFF | TGTGCCAGCAGCTTCGGCGGGGTGAACACTGAAGCTTTCTTT
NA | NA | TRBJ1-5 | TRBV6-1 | CASSASPGAFLQPQHF | TGTGCCAGCAGTGCCAGTCCGGGGGCTTTTTTGCAGCCCCAGCATTTT
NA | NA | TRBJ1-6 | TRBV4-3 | CASSQDHRNNSPLHF | TGCGCCAGCAGCCAAGACCACAGGAATAATTCACCCCTCCACTTT
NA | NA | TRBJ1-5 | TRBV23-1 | CASSQSKIEGTRYSNQPQHF | TGCGCCAGCAGTCAATCGAAGATTGAGGGAACCCGATATAGCAATCAGCCCCAGCATTTT
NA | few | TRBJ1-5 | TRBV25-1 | CASSEQGNNQPQHF | TGTGCCAGCAGTGAGCAGGGCAACAATCAGCCCCAGCATTTT
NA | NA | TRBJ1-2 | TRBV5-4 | CASSLEQNYGYTF | TGTGCCAGCAGCTTGGAACAAAACTATGGCTACACCTTC
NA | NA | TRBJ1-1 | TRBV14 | CASSFVRGGEAFF | TGTGCCAGCAGCTTTGTGCGGGGTGGGGAAGCTTTCTTT
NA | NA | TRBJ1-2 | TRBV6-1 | CASEEVAYGYTF | TGTGCCAGCGAGGAGGTGGCCTATGGCTACACCTTC
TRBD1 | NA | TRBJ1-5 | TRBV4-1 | CASSLPDRGYQPQHF | TGCGCCAGCAGCCTCCCCGACAGGGGATATCAGCCCCAGCATTTT
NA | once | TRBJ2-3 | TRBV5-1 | CASSLYGDTQYF | TGCGCCAGCAGCCTTTACGGGGATACGCAGTATTTT
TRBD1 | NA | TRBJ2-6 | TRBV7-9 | CASSLLRQGNSGANVLTF | TGTGCCAGCAGCTTACTGCGACAGGGTAACTCTGGGGCCAACGTCCTGACTTTC
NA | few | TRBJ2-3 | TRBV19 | CASKGPSLDTQYF | TGTGCCAGTAAAGGACCGAGTTTGGATACGCAGTATTTT
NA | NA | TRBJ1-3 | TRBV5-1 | CASSLPGVNGNTIYF | TGCGCCAGCAGCTTGCCGGGGGTGAATGGAAACACCATATATTTT
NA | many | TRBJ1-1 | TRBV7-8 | CASSLGFRTEAFF | TGTGCCAGCAGCTTAGGGTTCAGGACTGAAGCTTTCTTT
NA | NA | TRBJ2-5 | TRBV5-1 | CASSLGRITYQETQYF | TGCGCCAGCAGCCTCGGTCGGATTACGTACCAAGAGACCCAGTACTTC
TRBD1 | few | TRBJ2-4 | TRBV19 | CASSTPRDRAKNIQYF | TGTGCCAGTAGTACCCCACGGGACAGAGCCAAAAACATTCAGTACTTC
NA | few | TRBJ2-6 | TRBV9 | CASSPNPGTTGANVLTF | TGTGCCAGCAGCCCTAACCCAGGGACCACTGGGGCCAACGTCCTGACTTTC
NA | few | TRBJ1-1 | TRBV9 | CASSALLTETLNTEAFF | TGTGCCAGCAGCGCCTTGCTAACCGAGACTCTCAACACTGAAGCTTTCTTT
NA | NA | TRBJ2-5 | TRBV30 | CAWRNLAQETQYF | TGTGCCTGGAGAAATCTAGCGCAAGAGACCCAGTACTTC
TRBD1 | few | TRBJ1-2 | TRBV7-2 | CASSPQGAVDGYTF | TGTGCCAGCAGCCCACAGGGGGCTGTGGATGGCTACACCTTC
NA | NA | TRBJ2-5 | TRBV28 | CASRPHGAGPGETQYF | TGTGCCAGCAGACCCCACGGGGCAGGCCCGGGGGAGACCCAGTACTTC
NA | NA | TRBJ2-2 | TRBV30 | CAWSVTGAYTGELFF | TGTGCCTGGAGTGTCACCGGGGCGTACACCGGGGAGCTGTTTTTT
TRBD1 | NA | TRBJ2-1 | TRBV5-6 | CASFRDSQDEQFF | TGTGCCAGCTTCCGGGACAGTCAAGATGAGCAGTTCTTC
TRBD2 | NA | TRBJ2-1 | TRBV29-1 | CSVLPGLAVHEQFF | TGCAGCGTCCTACCGGGACTAGCGGTCCATGAGCAGTTCTTC
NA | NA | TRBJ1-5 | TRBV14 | CASSQGGGRNQPQHF | TGTGCCAGCAGCCAAGGAGGGGGGAGGAATCAGCCCCAGCATTTT
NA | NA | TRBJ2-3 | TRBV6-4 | CASSASTTDTQYF | TGTGCCAGCAGTGCCTCAACCACAGATACGCAGTATTTT
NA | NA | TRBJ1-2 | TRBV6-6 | CASSYDPHRSNGYTF | TGTGCCAGCAGTTACGATCCCCACAGATCCAATGGCTACACCTTC
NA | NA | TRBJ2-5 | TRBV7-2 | CASKGEVQETQYF | TGTGCCAGCAAGGGGGAAGTACAAGAGACCCAGTACTTC
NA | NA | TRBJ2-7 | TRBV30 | CAWSVTAYEQYF | TGTGCCTGGAGTGTAACAGCCTACGAGCAGTACTTC
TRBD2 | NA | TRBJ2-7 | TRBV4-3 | CASSQELAGAAGEQYF | TGCGCCAGCAGCCAAGAACTAGCGGGTGCCGCAGGCGAGCAGTACTTC
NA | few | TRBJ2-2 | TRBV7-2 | CASSRVAGELFF | TGTGCCAGCAGCAGGGTGGCCGGGGAGCTGTTTTTT
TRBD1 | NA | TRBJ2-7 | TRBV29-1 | CSVGDSRYEQYF | TGCAGCGTTGGGGACAGCAGATACGAGCAGTACTTC